This T cell receptor (beta chain) appears in the sequencing data of a study of beta chain features in type 1 diabetes. Findings and limits, study-wide: cDNA-based reads could over-represent cells with high TCR expression. A possible short-template PCR bias applies equally to patients and controls.

The investigators reverse transcribed all of the isolated RNA, so they sequenced expressed TCRB transcripts. TCRdb's copy holds only in-frame clones and misses some; the assay was immunoSEQ multiplex PCR. The sample shows hundreds of thousands of clones, roughly a sixth of them seen only once. In its sample, this clone was seen a few times. Its antigen is not identified. The CDR3 covers 16 residues. V lost 0 bases and J lost 7; bases outside the gene matches: 7. From germline, CDR1 is ENHRY and CDR2 SYGVKD. The rearrangement links TRBV10-3 to TRBJ1-4, with 8 bases aligning to TRBD1. Sequenced material: naive CD4+ T cells from blood. This clonotype originated in a young man in good health. Here the CDR3 reads CAISESRGQGGEKLFF. CDR3 bases: TGTGCCATCAGTGAGTCGAGAGGACAGGGAGGTGAAAAACTGTTTTTT.